The T cell receptor beta chain described here comes from a study of blood T cell repertoires in COVID-19. Study-level information: Two negative PCRs, clearance, or symptom resolution characterized the recovered Cohort 3 donors.

Original processing methods: For nucleated cells, counts were estimated from reference gene primer amplification. TCRdb's table, derived via immunoSEQ multiplex PCR, lists solely in-frame clones and lacks some. V and J calls plus clone size are reproduced from that table; the DNA served to infer D and trimming. The table has about 170,000 clones, about 80% seen once. CDR3 length equals 15 residues. Trimming cost V 3 bases and J 2 bases, with 14 bases left between them. Germline assignment: CDR1 GTSNPN and CDR2 SVGIG (reference sequence). The cohort comprised adults aged roughly 18 to 95 years residing in about two dozen US areas.

The receptor was isolated from a woman between 65 and 79 years old in a cohort exposed to, infected with or recovered from COVID-19 (not recorded which). The V gene is TRBV30, the J gene TRBJ2-1; the D gene is possibly TRBD2 (6 bases). Material: PBMCs or T cells enriched from blood (not recorded which). The CDR3 coding sequence is TGTGCCTGGAGCCGTAGAGCGGGCCCCTACAATGAGCAGTTCTTC. Amino acid sequence: CAWSRRAGPYNEQFF.